These 7 T cell receptor beta chains were sequenced from one sample in a study of beta chain features in type 1 diabetes. Reverse transcription of all isolated RNA meant that expressed TCRB transcripts were sequenced. Assay: immunoSEQ multiplex PCR; the TCRdb copy retains only in-frame clones and omits some. The sample carries some 150,000 clones, 6% to 7.5% recorded once. The sample was central memory CD4+ T cells from blood. These receptors came from a woman in her 30s in good health.

This clone was detected many times. The chain employs TRBV30 and TRBJ1-1, with D perhaps matching TRBD1 (5 bases). With 1 base removed from V and 3 bases from J, the gap between germline ends came to 9 bases. The CDR3 has 13 residues. Germline V gives CDR1 GTSNPN, CDR2 SVGIG (reference sequence). CDR3 in amino acids: CAWSEAGHTEAFF. The CDR3 DNA follows: TGTGCCTGGAGTGAGGCAGGGCACACTGAAGCTTTCTTT.

The V gene is TRBV28, the J gene TRBJ2-7, with D possibly TRBD1 on 6 matching bases. CDR3 length: 12 amino acids. V lost 7 bases and J lost 7, with 14 bases in between. The V gene's germline CDR1 is MDHEN and CDR2 SYDVKM. The CDR3: CASTTTTGEQYF. The CDR3 coding sequence is TGTGCCAGCACGACGACCACAGGGGAGCAGTACTTC. The entire variable domain, with the rest obtained from reference TRBV28 and TRBJ2-7, is as follows: DVKVTQSSRYLVKRTGEKVFLECVQDMDHENMFWYRQDPGLGLRLIYFSYDVKMKEKGDIPEGYSVSREKKERFSLILESASTNQTSMYLCASTTTTGEQYFGPGTRLTVT.

The rearrangement joins TRBV9 to TRBJ1-1, with no clear D. Trimming removed 7 bases from V and 6 bases from J, with 16 bases in between. The CDR3 length is 13 residues. Germline CDR1 reads SGDLS; CDR2 reads YYNGEE. This CDR3 reads CASSFSGMPEAFF. The CDR3 nucleotides are TGTGCCAGCTCCTTTTCCGGGATGCCTGAAGCTTTCTTT.

The rearrangement joins TRBV21-1 to TRBJ2-4; the D call TRBD1 from the table was never checked on the DNA. TRBV21-1 is a listed pseudogene. The length of the CDR3 is 17 residues. CDR3 DNA sequence: TGTGCCAGCAGCAAGGCAGGACAGAACCGAGCCAAAAACATTCAGTACTTC. It specifies CASSKAGQNRAKNIQYF.

V is TRBV11-2 and J is TRBJ1-5; weak D call: TRBD1 (5 bases). CDR3 length: 14 amino acids. V was pared by 2 bases and J by 3 bases, with 8 bases between. CDR1 SGHAT and CDR2 FQNNGV come from the germline V gene. The DNA for the CDR3 is TGTGCCAGCAGCTTAATGGGGCCCAATCAGCCCCAGCATTTT. Its translation: CASSLMGPNQPQHF. Drawing the rest from reference TRBV11-2 and TRBJ1-5, the complete variable domain is EAGVAQSPRYKIIEKRQSVAFWCNPISGHATLYWYQQILGQGPKLLIQFQNNGVVDDSQLPKDRFSAERLKGVDSTLKIQPAKLEDSAVYLCASSLMGPNQPQHFGDGTRLSIL.

The chain carries TRBV18 and TRBJ2-3; the match to TRBD2 covers 12 bases. Losses at the gene ends were 8 bases for V and 2 bases for J; bases not matched to a gene: 11. The CDR3 totals 17 residues. Germline assignment: CDR1 KGHSH and CDR2 LQKENI. This CDR3 is CASRGLTSGSFTDTQYF. Here the CDR3 DNA reads TGTGCCAGCCGGGGACTGACTAGCGGGAGTTTCACAGATACGCAGTATTTT. Filled out from reference TRBV18 and TRBJ2-3, the complete variable domain reads NAGVMQNPRHLVRRRGQEARLRCSPMKGHSHVYWYRQLPEEGLKFMVYLQKENIIDESGMPKERFSAEFPKEGPSILRIQQVVRGDSAAYFCASRGLTSGSFTDTQYFGPGTRLTVL.

The J gene is TRBJ2-1, the V gene TRBV4-2; D might be TRBD2 (6 bases). Germline V gives CDR1 LGHNA, CDR2 YNFKEQ. V dropped 2 bases and J dropped 1 base, with 12 bases sitting between them. There are 16 residues in the CDR3. The CDR3: CASSQSLAVSYNEQFF. Here the CDR3 DNA reads TGTGCCAGCAGCCAATCCTTAGCGGTTTCCTACAATGAGCAGTTCTTC.